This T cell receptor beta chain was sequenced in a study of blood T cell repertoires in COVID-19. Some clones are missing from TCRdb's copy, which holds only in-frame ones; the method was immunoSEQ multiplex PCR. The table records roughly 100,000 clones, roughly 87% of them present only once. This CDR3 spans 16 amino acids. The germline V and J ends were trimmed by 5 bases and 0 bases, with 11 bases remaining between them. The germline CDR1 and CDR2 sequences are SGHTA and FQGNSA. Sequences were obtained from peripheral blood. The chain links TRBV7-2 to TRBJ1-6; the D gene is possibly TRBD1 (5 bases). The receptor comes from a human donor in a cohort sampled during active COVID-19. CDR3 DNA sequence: TGTGCCAGCAGCACCCGACAGAGCTCCTATAATTCACCCCTCCACTTT. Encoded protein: CASSTRQSSYNSPLHF.